Reported below is one TCR beta chain. No antigen is known for it. The data originate from a study of T cell responses to AZD1222 COVID-19 vaccine. Trimming stripped 5 bases from V and 8 bases from J, with 18 bases between. The CDR3 sequence is 14 residues long. Looked up from germline, CDR1 is LNHDA and CDR2 is SQIVND (reference sequence). Generated by immunoSEQ multiplex PCR, the TCRdb table keeps only in-frame clones and is missing some. This sample has 130,000 to 150,000 clones, with about nine tenths found just once. Study results and limitations: Among spike-specific TCRs, nearly half reportedly target unmutated variant regions. The study found vaccine-associated CD4 TCRs spanning spike, dominant at 160-218 and 743-854. Donors were chiefly white British, with a greater number of females, and clonal diversity was perhaps underestimated.

The rearrangement uses TRBV19 and TRBJ1-2, with D tentatively TRBD1 (5 bases). The source of this sequence is an adult in good health. The sample consisted of peripheral blood, taken on day 0 of AZD1222 vaccination. The DNA for the CDR3 is TGTGCCAGTAGTGATTCGTGGCAGGGAAACGGCTACACCTTC. It yields the protein CASSDSWQGNGYTF.